Below are 16 T cell receptor beta chains sequenced from a single sample in a study of T cell repertoires in cytomegalovirus infection. The antigens for these receptors are not known. TCRdb re-called the reads through MiXCR, storing one row per CDR3 protein. The table lists some 800,000 distinct CDR3 sequences, approximately 29% of them singletons. This material consisted of cultured CD8+ T cells from PBMCs, taken from culture after CMV antigen stimulation. The receptors here all came from a human donor in good health (CMV status not recorded). Some clones in this sample may be carry-over from other donors' samples.

This clonotype was seen a handful of times. This chain uses TRBV15 with TRBJ1-5; 9 bases align to TRBD1. With V trimmed by 1 base and J by 7 bases, 8 bases remained unmatched. The germline CDR1 and CDR2 sequences are LNHNV and YYDKDF (reference sequence). This CDR3 is 16 amino acids long. The CDR3 sequence: CATSRVIGDRVQPQHF. In DNA form, the CDR3 reads TGTGCCACCAGCAGAGTGATAGGGGACAGGGTCCAGCCCCAGCATTTT.

This clonotype was found a few times. This chain connects TRBV18 to TRBJ2-2; a possible D gene is TRBD1 (8 bases). The germline V gene encodes CDR1 KGHSH and CDR2 LQKENI. CDR3 length equals 18 residues. Between the trimmed V and J ends, which lost 3 bases and 3 bases, there was a span of 20 bases. CDR3 sequence reads: CASSPRERQGADTGELFF. In DNA form, the CDR3 reads TGTGCCAGCTCACCGCGGGAGAGGCAGGGGGCCGACACCGGGGAGCTGTTTTTT. Based on the CDR3 plus reference TRBV18 and TRBJ2-2, the full variable domain is NAGVMQNPRHLVRRRGQEARLRCSPMKGHSHVYWYRQLPEEGLKFMVYLQKENIIDESGMPKERFSAEFPKEGPSILRIQQVVRGDSAAYFCASSPRERQGADTGELFFGEGSRLTVL.

Of note for this clonotype: One junction end does not reproduce the germline sequence, and a read error may be involved. The chain joins TRBV27 to TRBJ2-1, with D perhaps being TRBD1 or TRBD2 (6 bases each). Looked up from germline, CDR1 is MNHEY and CDR2 is SMNVEV (reference sequence). This CDR3 comprises 16 residues. CDR3 DNA sequence: TGTGCCAGCTGTTTATCGAAGGGGGGTCCCTACAATGAGCAGTTCTTC. Translation gives CASCLSKGGPYNEQFF.

This clonotype occurred a few times. The V gene is TRBV7-9, the J gene TRBJ1-1; TRBD1 matches at 9 bases. With V trimmed by 6 bases and J by 0 bases, 2 bases remained unmatched. CDR3 length: 14 amino acids. Germline loops: CDR1 SEHNR, CDR2 FQNEAQ (reference sequence). CDR3 region: CASRGQGVNTEAFF. The CDR3 DNA follows: TGTGCCAGCAGGGGACAGGGAGTGAACACTGAAGCTTTCTTT.

This chain connects TRBV6-1 to TRBJ2-7, with TRBD1 identical over 7 bases. Germline CDR1 and CDR2: MNHNS and SASEGT. This CDR3 spans 16 amino acids. The V gene end was trimmed by 8 bases and the J gene end by 0 bases; junction bases not matched to a gene: 13. The CDR3 spells CASDTRQGYPSYEQYF. The DNA of the CDR3 is TGTGCCAGCGACACAAGACAGGGTTATCCCTCCTACGAGCAGTACTTC.

The rearrangement links TRBV12-3 or TRBV12-4 to TRBJ2-5; TRBD2 matches at 8 bases. The CDR3 spans 14 residues. V gave up 5 bases and J gave up 5 bases; unmatched junction bases: 7. The DNA of the CDR3 is TGTGCCAGCAGTCTCGGGACTAGGTTGGAGACCCAGTACTTC. Translation: CASSLGTRLETQYF.

CDR3 residues: CASSSGQHSGNTIYF. CDR3 nucleotides: TGTGCCAGCAGCTCCGGACAGCACTCTGGAAACACCATATATTTT. The chain joins TRBV11-3 to TRBJ1-3; perhaps TRBD1 as D (6 bases). This CDR3 region has 15 residues. CDR1 and CDR2 (germline): SGHNT, YENEEA. V lost 4 bases, J lost 0 bases, and 10 bases lay in between.

This clonotype was seen repeatedly, ten times or more. J is TRBJ1-2 and V is TRBV7-9, with a tentative D call TRBD1 (6 bases). Germline V gene lookup returns CDR1 SEHNR and CDR2 FQNEAQ (reference sequence). This CDR3 spans 13 amino acids. With 5 bases removed from V and 4 bases from J, the gap between germline ends came to 11 bases. The CDR3 bases are TGTGCCAGCAGCCAAGGGGGGGCCTATGGCTACACCTTC. This gives the protein CASSQGGAYGYTF. Filled out from reference TRBV7-9 and TRBJ1-2, the complete variable domain reads DTGVSQNPRHKITKRGQNVTFRCDPISEHNRLYWYRQTLGQGPEFLTYFQNEAQLEKSRLLSDRFSAERPKGSFSTLEIQRTEQGDSAMYLCASSQGGAYGYTFGSGTRLTVV.

This rearrangement joins TRBV23-1 to TRBJ2-3, with TRBD2 matching 12 bases. TRBV23-1 is classed as an ORF, of uncertain function. Trimming removed 3 bases from V and 0 bases from J; junction bases left unmatched: 10. CDR3 length: 19 residues. The CDR3 nucleotides read TGCGCCAGCAGTCACCGAGGACTAGCGGGGAGGTCTAGCACAGATACGCAGTATTTT. Protein: CASSHRGLAGRSSTDTQYF.

The J gene is TRBJ1-5, the V gene TRBV7-6, with 7 bases lining up with TRBD1. Germline V gene data show CDR1 as SGHVS and CDR2 as FNYEAQ. The CDR3 totals 14 residues. The ends lost 1 base at V and 5 bases at J; junction bases unmatched: 2. The CDR3 nucleotides are TGTGCCAGCAGCTTAGAGACAGGGTATCAGCCCCAGCATTTT. It codes for CASSLETGYQPQHF. Combining the CDR3 with reference TRBV7-6 and TRBJ1-5 gives the whole variable domain GAGVSQSPRYKVTKRGQDVALRCDPISGHVSLYWYRQALGQGPEFLTYFNYEAQQDKSGLPNDRFSAERPEGSISTLTIQRTEQRDSAMYRCASSLETGYQPQHFGDGTRLSIL.

The V and J genes are TRBV6-1 and TRBJ1-6; no firm D call. The CDR3 extends over 14 amino acids. The V gene lost 8 bases and the J gene lost 8 bases, with 16 bases spanning the gap. Per germline, CDR1 MNHNS and CDR2 SASEGT. The CDR3 coding sequence is TGTGCCAGCGGGTACAATGGGCGCTATTCACCCCTCCACTTT. Translating it yields CASGYNGRYSPLHF.

On this clonotype itself: Likely a read error: the CDR3 ends without its conserved phenylalanine or tryptophan. V and J are TRBV10-3 and TRBJ2-5, with D unclear. V was shortened by 6 bases and J by 1 base, with 9 bases between the two germline ends. Germline V gene data show CDR1 as ENHRY and CDR2 as SYGVKD. This CDR3 is 13 amino acids long. The CDR3 DNA reads TGTGCCATCAGCCCGGAAGGCCAAGAGACCCAGTACTCC. It specifies CAISPEGQETQYS.

CDR3 sequence: CSGVKGTEAFF. The DNA for the CDR3 is TGCAGCGGAGTTAAGGGAACTGAAGCTTTCTTT. This sequence joins TRBV29-1 and TRBJ1-1; no reliable D call. Trimming pared 7 bases from V and 5 bases from J, leaving 11 bases between. CDR1 and CDR2 from the germline V gene are SQVTM and ANQGSEA. The CDR3 covers 11 residues.

This clonotype was seen a few times. The chain uses TRBV27 and TRBJ1-5, with unresolved D. CDR3 size: 14 residues. Germline values: CDR1 MNHEY, CDR2 SMNVEV (reference sequence). V was clipped by 2 bases and J by 6 bases, with 11 bases between them. CDR3 loop: CASSLKPRGQPQHF. The CDR3 DNA reads as TGTGCCAGCAGTTTAAAACCGCGCGGTCAGCCCCAGCATTTT.

This clonotype appeared a few times. This chain uses TRBV7-9 with TRBJ2-7; perhaps TRBD2 as D (7 bases). The V and J ends lost 7 bases and 6 bases respectively, with 22 bases between them. Germline-derived CDR1 and CDR2 are SEHNR and FQNEAQ (reference sequence). The length of the CDR3 is 15 residues. CDR3 in amino acids: CASTKGGVGSSEQYF. The CDR3 DNA reads as TGTGCCAGCACTAAAGGGGGGGTTGGATCGTCCGAGCAGTACTTC. The full variable domain, rest sourced from reference TRBV7-9 and TRBJ2-7, is DTGVSQNPRHKITKRGQNVTFRCDPISEHNRLYWYRQTLGQGPEFLTYFQNEAQLEKSRLLSDRFSAERPKGSFSTLEIQRTEQGDSAMYLCASTKGGVGSSEQYFGPGTRLTVT.

This clonotype was found a few times. This sequence joins TRBV7-6 and TRBJ2-2, with TRBD1 as a possible D gene (5 bases). Germline CDR1 and CDR2: SGHVS and FNYEAQ. With 1 base removed from V and 3 bases from J, the gap between germline ends came to 9 bases. There are 15 residues in the CDR3. The CDR3 spells CASSLGRVHTGELFF. CDR3 in DNA: TGTGCCAGCAGCTTAGGCAGGGTTCACACCGGGGAGCTGTTTTTT.